These 5 T cell receptor beta chains share one sample of origin, sequenced in a study of control samples from healthy donors and cancer patients (dated by TCRdb to 2018 to 2021). The method was the immunoSEQ multiplex PCR assay. Here the immuneACCESS table is served through TCRdb, limited to in-frame sequences with V and J called. Missing clones are a known gap in these copies; in checked studies unresolved V genes cover under half, and the rest lacks a known reason. The sample data list around 100,000 clones, and 80% to 95% of these were observed just once. The ten largest make up around 3% of the sample. Sequencing input: blood. The receptor source for this set is a human donor in good health. The donor label of this sample is uncertain.

This CDR3 is CATSDGGSYEQYF. The CDR3, as DNA: TGTGCCACCAGTGATGGGGGATCCTACGAGCAGTACTTC. The chain has TRBV24-1 and TRBJ2-7; D possibly uses TRBD1 or TRBD2 (5 bases each). Trimming left V 3 bases short and J 1 base short, with 6 bases between. This CDR3 comprises 13 residues. Germline values: CDR1 KGHDR, CDR2 SFDVKD.

This clone was seen just once. V and J are TRBV2 and TRBJ1-2; 8 bases map to TRBD1. CDR1 is SNHLY and CDR2 is FYNNEI in the germline V gene. V lost 6 bases and J lost 3; bases outside the gene matches: 3. The length of the CDR3 is 13 residues. CDR3 region: CASRQGQDYGYTF. The CDR3 coding sequence is TGTGCCAGCAGACAGGGACAGGACTATGGCTACACCTTC.

The CDR3 here is CASSLGGDAFF. DNA for the CDR3: TGTGCCAGCAGCTTGGGGGGAGACGCTTTCTTT. The chain joins TRBV5-4 to TRBJ1-1; D is uncertain. Germline V CDR1 and CDR2: SGHNT, YYREEE (reference sequence). The CDR3 totals 11 residues. Trimming took off 0 bases at V and 11 bases at J, with 8 bases between the two ends.

For this clone: Other DNA sequences in this specimen translate into the identical CDR3. J is TRBJ1-6 and V is TRBV2; TRBD1 is a possible D gene (5 bases). This CDR3 region has 13 residues. V was cut by 7 bases and J by 6 bases, with 10 bases left in between. Germline CDR1 and CDR2: SNHLY and FYNNEI. The CDR3 here is CASTGGVNSPLHF. CDR3 sequence (DNA): TGTGCCAGCACCGGGGGAGTTAATTCACCCCTCCACTTT. Based on the CDR3 plus reference TRBV2 and TRBJ1-6, the full variable domain is EPEVTQTPSHQVTQMGQEVILRCVPISNHLYFYWYRQILGQKVEFLVSFYNNEISEKSEIFDDQFSVERPDGSNFTLKIRSTKLEDSAMYFCASTGGVNSPLHFGNGTRLTVT.

The V gene is TRBV6-5, the J gene TRBJ1-1; TRBD1 might be the D (6 bases). The germline V gene has CDR1 MNHEY and CDR2 SVGAGI. CDR3 length equals 15 residues. The V end lost 2 bases, the J end lost 4 bases, and 14 bases lay between the germline ends. DNA of the CDR3: TGTGCCAGCAGTTACGGGGGGGGGCTGACCACTGAAGCTTTCTTT. Translation gives CASSYGGGLTTEAFF.